The 24 T cell receptor beta chains below were found in one sample sequenced in a study of T cell responses to AZD1222 COVID-19 vaccine. Sequencing used immunoSEQ multiplex PCR; TCRdb keeps in-frame clones, though not all of them. The sample yields 200,000 to 250,000 clones, approximately 94% seen once. The material was peripheral blood, obtained 28 days after the second dose of the MenACWY control vaccine. Source of these receptors: an adult who received the MenACWY meningococcal vaccine as a control.

The V and J genes are TRBV7-9 and TRBJ2-1; D is unclear. Germline V gives CDR1 SEHNR, CDR2 FQNEAQ (reference sequence). With 8 bases removed from V and 5 bases from J, the gap between germline ends came to 4 bases. The CDR3 runs 10 residues. As DNA, the CDR3 is TGTGCCAGCGCACACAATGAGCAGTTCTTC. Its translation is CASAHNEQFF.

This chain connects TRBV19 to TRBJ2-5; TRBD1 matches 8 bases. The CDR3 is made up of 12 amino acids. J gave up 4 bases and V 8 bases, and 3 bases lay outside the gene matches. Germline V CDR1 and CDR2: LNHDA, SQIVND (reference sequence). CDR3 nucleotides: TGTGCCAGTGCTGACAGGGGAGAGACCCAGTACTTC. Residues: CASADRGETQYF.

The chain couples TRBV6-5 to TRBJ2-1; D is undetermined. This CDR3 has 13 residues. V was clipped by 7 bases and J by 0 bases, with 7 bases between them. In germline, CDR1 is MNHEY, CDR2 SVGAGI. The CDR3 nucleotides are TGTGCCAGCAAAGAGAGCTCCTACAATGAGCAGTTCTTC. This codes for CASKESSYNEQFF.

This sequence joins TRBV7-3 and TRBJ2-1; D is ambiguous. The CDR3 is made up of 15 amino acids. Germline-derived CDR1 and CDR2 are SGHTA and FQGTGA. Trimming removed 5 bases at V and 6 bases at J, with 17 bases between. The CDR3 nucleotides are TGTGCCAGCAGCCTCCTCCTGTCTCCCCCCAATGAGCAGTTCTTC. It specifies CASSLLLSPPNEQFF.

This clone has just a few counts. The rearrangement uses TRBV27 and TRBJ2-7; possible D gene TRBD1, 6 bases. Germline CDR1 reads MNHEY; CDR2 reads SMNVEV (reference sequence). V was trimmed by 6 bases and J by 5 bases, leaving 17 bases between them. CDR3 length equals 14 residues. The chain's CDR3 is CASRSSGTSNEQYF. The CDR3 DNA follows: TGTGCCAGCAGATCCTCCGGGACAAGTAACGAGCAGTACTTC.

This clone was detected once. V usage is TRBV28 and J usage is TRBJ1-2; D not resolved. Trimming removed 2 bases from V and 6 bases from J, with 13 bases in between. The CDR3 spans 14 residues. CDR1 and CDR2 from the germline V gene are MDHEN and SYDVKM. In DNA, the CDR3 is TGTGCCAGCAGTTTAGGGTTCTCGGGTGATGGCTACACCTTC. Translated: CASSLGFSGDGYTF.

This clone was observed a single time. The CDR3 DNA follows: TGTGCCAGCACCCTCCGGGCTAGCGGGAGCTATGAGCAGTTCTTC. Amino acids: CASTLRASGSYEQFF. The chain has TRBV6-5 and TRBJ2-1; 10 nucleotides line up with TRBD2. Germline lookup yields CDR1 MNHEY and CDR2 SVGAGI. The V gene end was trimmed by 7 bases and the J gene end by 8 bases; junction bases not matched to a gene: 11. There are 15 residues in the CDR3.

This clone came up once. The chain is built from TRBV19 and TRBJ1-3; D remains ambiguous. The CDR3 sequence is 17 residues long. Deletions cut 2 bases from V and 4 bases from J, with 18 bases between. Germline CDR1 is LNHDA and CDR2 is SQIVND (reference sequence). CDR3 residues: CASSILPRTTSGNTIYF. The DNA for the CDR3 is TGTGCCAGTAGTATACTACCCCGGACGACCTCAGGAAACACCATATATTTT. Based on the CDR3 plus reference TRBV19 and TRBJ1-3, the full variable domain is DGGITQSPKYLFRKEGQNVTLSCEQNLNHDAMYWYRQDPGQGLRLIYYSQIVNDFQKGDIAEGYSVSREKKESFPLTVTSAQKNPTAFYLCASSILPRTTSGNTIYFGEGSWLTVV.

This clone was counted once. The same CDR3 is also encoded by other DNA sequences in this sample. The V and J genes are TRBV29-1 and TRBJ2-1, with TRBD2 matching 15 bases. The trim removed 7 bases at V and 9 bases at J, leaving 4 bases unmatched. Germline loops: CDR1 SQVTM, CDR2 ANQGSEA. The CDR3 contains 13 residues. As DNA, the CDR3 is TGCAGCGCTGGACTAGCGGGAGGGGTTGAGCAGTTCTTC. It codes for CSAGLAGGVEQFF.

In this sample, this clone turned up once. V gene TRBV5-4 combines with J gene TRBJ1-5; no definite D call. Trimming left V 0 bases short and J 7 bases short, with 8 bases between. Per germline, CDR1 SGHNT and CDR2 YYREEE (reference sequence). CDR3 length: 13 residues. The CDR3 sequence: CASSLEMNQPQHF. The CDR3 nucleotides are TGTGCCAGCAGCTTGGAGATGAACCAGCCCCAGCATTTT.

The rearrangement uses TRBV6-5 and TRBJ2-7; 8 bases fit TRBD1. V shed 11 bases, J shed 2 bases, and the junction held 14 bases outside the gene matches. CDR1 and CDR2 from the germline V gene are MNHEY and SVGAGI. The CDR3 length is 15 residues. CDR3 in DNA: TGTGCCGGACAACAGGGGGATGGAGTGGCCTACGAGCAGTACTTC. Protein: CAGQQGDGVAYEQYF.

This clone was seen a single time. The rearrangement uses TRBV30 and TRBJ1-5, with 7 bases aligning to TRBD1. V gave up 3 bases and J gave up 2 bases; unmatched junction bases: 4. The CDR3 contains 14 residues. Germline V gives CDR1 GTSNPN, CDR2 SVGIG (reference sequence). CDR3 nucleotide sequence: TGTGCCTGGAGCGGAGGACAGGGCAATCAGCCCCAGCATTTT. Translating gives CAWSGGQGNQPQHF.

This rearrangement joins TRBV28 to TRBJ2-7; no clear D gene. Trimming removed 2 bases from V and 0 bases from J, with 8 bases in between. This CDR3 spans 14 amino acids. Germline CDR1 reads MDHEN; CDR2 reads SYDVKM. The CDR3, as DNA: TGTGCCAGCAGTTTAACGGAAAGCTCCTACGAGCAGTACTTC. Its protein is CASSLTESSYEQYF.

This clone was recorded once. The CDR3 bases are TGTGCCAGTAGACTTTCAGGGGGCTGGAACACTGAAGCTTTCTTT. Translation: CASRLSGGWNTEAFF. The chain combines TRBV19 with TRBJ1-1, with 8 positions matching TRBD1. V was clipped by 6 bases and J by 1 base; unmatched bases: 7. The CDR3 is 15 amino acids. Looked up from germline, CDR1 is LNHDA and CDR2 is SQIVND (reference sequence).

The CDR3 coding sequence is TGTGCCAGCAGCCCAGACAGGGTTAGACCCCTCCACTTT. Protein product: CASSPDRVRPLHF. The chain is built from TRBV28 and TRBJ1-6, with 7 bases matching TRBD1. The CDR3 spans 13 residues. Trimming at V came to 6 bases and at J to 12 bases, leaving 8 bases not matched to a gene. CDR1 is MDHEN and CDR2 is SYDVKM in the germline V gene. The whole variable domain, filled in from reference TRBV28 and TRBJ1-6, reads DVKVTQSSRYLVKRTGEKVFLECVQDMDHENMFWYRQDPGLGLRLIYFSYDVKMKEKGDIPEGYSVSREKKERFSLILESASTNQTSMYLCASSPDRVRPLHFGNGTRLTVT.

The genes are TRBV28 and TRBJ1-6, with TRBD1 matching 7 bases. The CDR3 is made up of 15 amino acids. Germline CDR1 and CDR2: MDHEN and SYDVKM. Trimming removed 5 bases from V and 9 bases from J; junction bases left unmatched: 10. The CDR3 nucleotides are TGTGCCAGCAGTCCGAGCGACAGGGAGAGTTCACCCCTCCACTTT. As protein: CASSPSDRESSPLHF.

The V gene is TRBV6-1, the J gene TRBJ2-7; D is possibly TRBD1 (5 bases). This CDR3 is 15 amino acids long. The ends were cut back, 0 bases at V and 1 base at J, with 10 bases in the middle. The germline gives CDR1 MNHNS, CDR2 SASEGT. This chain's CDR3 is CASSEAYRFSYEQYF. The CDR3 nucleotides are TGTGCCAGCAGTGAAGCTTACAGGTTTTCCTACGAGCAGTACTTC.

J is TRBJ2-7 and V is TRBV9; TRBD1 matches 9 bases. This CDR3 has 16 amino acids. The V and J ends lost 3 bases and 2 bases, in that order; junction bases with no gene match: 9. Per germline, CDR1 SGDLS and CDR2 YYNGEE. Here the CDR3 DNA reads TGTGCCAGCAGCGCTCCCCGGGACAGGGAAGCCTACGAGCAGTACTTC. Its protein is CASSAPRDREAYEQYF.

The chain uses TRBV2 and TRBJ2-1; tentative D call: TRBD1 (6 bases). CDR1 and CDR2 from the germline V gene are SNHLY and FYNNEI. Trimming took off 4 bases at V and 6 bases at J, with 10 bases between the two ends. The CDR3 contains 13 residues. The CDR3 spells CASSGQGLNEQFF. CDR3 in DNA: TGTGCCAGCAGTGGCCAGGGGCTCAATGAGCAGTTCTTC.

The genes are TRBV30 and TRBJ2-3; 10 positions agree with TRBD2. Germline CDR1 reads GTSNPN; CDR2 reads SVGIG (reference sequence). The CDR3 covers 14 residues. V shed 5 bases and J 3 bases; nucleotides not matched to a gene: 5. The CDR3 DNA follows: TGTGCCTGGGTATTAGCGGGGGGAACAGATACGCAGTATTTT. It is translated as CAWVLAGGTDTQYF.

The chain carries TRBV19 and TRBJ2-7; 10 nucleotides align to TRBD2. The CDR3 consists of 15 residues. V trimming: 5 bases; J trimming: 1 base; junction bases outside the gene matches: 5. Germline V gene sequence: CDR1 LNHDA, CDR2 SQIVND (reference sequence). CDR3 amino acids: CASSPGLADSYEQYF. The CDR3 DNA is TGTGCCAGTAGTCCTGGACTAGCGGATTCCTACGAGCAGTACTTC. Using reference TRBV19 and TRBJ2-7 for the parts outside the CDR3, the full variable domain is DGGITQSPKYLFRKEGQNVTLSCEQNLNHDAMYWYRQDPGQGLRLIYYSQIVNDFQKGDIAEGYSVSREKKESFPLTVTSAQKNPTAFYLCASSPGLADSYEQYFGPGTRLTVT.

The chain employs TRBV30 and TRBJ2-7, with TRBD2 identical over 10 bases. Germline V gene data show CDR1 as GTSNPN and CDR2 as SVGIG (reference sequence). This CDR3 has 16 residues. The V gene end was trimmed by 2 bases and the J gene end by 1 base; junction bases not matched to a gene: 8. The CDR3 DNA follows: TGTGCCTGGAGTCATAGATTTAGCGGGGGGTCCTACGAGCAGTACTTC. As protein: CAWSHRFSGGSYEQYF.

This sequence joins TRBV7-2 and TRBJ1-4; D is undetermined. The germline gives CDR1 SGHTA, CDR2 FQGNSA. V was trimmed by 0 bases and J by 7 bases, leaving 12 bases between them. This CDR3 has 15 residues. Here the CDR3 DNA reads TGTGCCAGCAGCTTAGCGAGGCGGGCTAGTGAAAAACTGTTTTTT. This sequence encodes CASSLARRASEKLFF.

The gene calls are TRBV28 and TRBJ2-1, with TRBD2 matching over 7 bases. CDR1 is MDHEN and CDR2 is SYDVKM in the germline V gene. The CDR3 has 14 amino acids. CDR3 sequence: CAGRASSGIGEQFF. CDR3 sequence (DNA): TGTGCGGGGAGGGCTAGCAGTGGGATTGGTGAGCAGTTCTTC. The whole variable domain, filled in from reference TRBV28 and TRBJ2-1, reads DVKVTQSSRYLVKRTGEKVFLECVQDMDHENMFWYRQDPGLGLRLIYFSYDVKMKEKGDIPEGYSVSREKKERFSLILESASTNQTSMYLCAGRASSGIGEQFFGPGTRLTVL.